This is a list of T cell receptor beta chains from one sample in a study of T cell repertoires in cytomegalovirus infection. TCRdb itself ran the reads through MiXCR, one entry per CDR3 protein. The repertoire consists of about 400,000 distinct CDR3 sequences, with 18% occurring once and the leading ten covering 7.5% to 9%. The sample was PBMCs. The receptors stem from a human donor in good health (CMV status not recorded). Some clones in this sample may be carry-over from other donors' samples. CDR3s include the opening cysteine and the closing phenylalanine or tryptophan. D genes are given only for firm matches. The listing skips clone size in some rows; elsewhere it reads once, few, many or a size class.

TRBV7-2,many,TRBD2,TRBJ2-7,CASSPVGGTDPYEQYF,TGTGCCAGCAGCCCCGTGGGAGGGACCGACCCCTACGAGCAGTACTTC
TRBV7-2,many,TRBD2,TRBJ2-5,CASSPRTSGNLAETQYF,TGTGCCAGCAGCCCTCGGACTAGCGGGAATCTAGCAGAGACCCAGTACTTC
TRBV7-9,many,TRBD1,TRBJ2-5,CASSPGQGGVTQYF,TGTGCCAGCAGCCCAGGACAGGGTGGAGTGACCCAGTACTTC
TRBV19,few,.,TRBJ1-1,CASASLGTEAFF,TGTGCCAGCGCCTCCCTGGGAACTGAAGCTTTCTTT
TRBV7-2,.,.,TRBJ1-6,CASNRPGGNSPLHF,TGTGCCAGCAACCGGCCTGGGGGGAATTCACCCCTCCACTTT
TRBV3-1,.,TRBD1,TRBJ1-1,CASSQGTGGTEAFF,TGTGCCAGCAGCCAAGGAACAGGGGGCACTGAAGCTTTCTTT
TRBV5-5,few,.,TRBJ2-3,CASSLGSPTDTQYF,TGTGCCAGCAGCTTGGGGTCCCCCACAGATACGCAGTATTTT
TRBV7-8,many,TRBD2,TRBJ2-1,CASSSRGINEQFF,TGTGCCAGCAGCTCGCGGGGGATCAATGAGCAGTTCTTC
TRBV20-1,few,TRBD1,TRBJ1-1,CSASVLTGPF,TGCAGTGCTAGCGTTTTGACAGGGCCCTTT
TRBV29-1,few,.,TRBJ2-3,CSVGDNTDTQYF,TGCAGCGTTGGAGATAACACAGATACGCAGTATTTT
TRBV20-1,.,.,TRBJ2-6,CSATQGSGANVLTF,TGCAGTGCTACCCAAGGATCCGGGGCCAACGTCCTGACTTTC
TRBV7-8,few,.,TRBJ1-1,CASSLILVNTEAFF,TGTGCCAGCAGCTTAATCTTGGTGAACACTGAAGCTTTCTTT
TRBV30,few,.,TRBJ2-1,CAWRKWAGSYNEQFF,TGTGCCTGGAGGAAGTGGGCTGGGTCCTACAATGAGCAGTTCTTC
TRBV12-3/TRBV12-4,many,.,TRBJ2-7,CASSFARGDEQYF,TGTGCCAGCAGCTTTGCCAGGGGGGACGAGCAGTACTTC
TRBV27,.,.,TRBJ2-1,CASSPIQIQNNEQFF,TGTGCCAGCAGTCCCATCCAAATCCAAAACAATGAGCAGTTCTTC
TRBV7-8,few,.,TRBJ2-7,CASTQDGRYEQYF,TGTGCCAGCACCCAGGATGGCCGATACGAGCAGTACTTC
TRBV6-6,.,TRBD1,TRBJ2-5,CASSAGQGGRLETQYF,TGTGCCAGCAGTGCCGGACAGGGGGGTCGACTAGAGACCCAGTACTTC
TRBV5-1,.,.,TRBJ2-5,CASSLGQTLETQYF,TGCGCCAGCAGCTTGGGACAGACCTTGGAGACCCAGTACTTC
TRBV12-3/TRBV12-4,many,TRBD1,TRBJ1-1,CASSGTGVTEAFF,TGTGCCAGCAGTGGGACAGGGGTAACTGAAGCTTTCTTT
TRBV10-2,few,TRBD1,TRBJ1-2,CASSEGTGANYGYTF,TGCGCCAGCAGTGAAGGGACAGGGGCGAACTATGGCTACACCTTC
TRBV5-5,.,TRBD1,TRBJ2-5,CASSLGQGSETQYF,TGTGCCAGCAGCTTGGGACAGGGGTCGGAGACCCAGTACTTC
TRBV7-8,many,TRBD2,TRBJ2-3,CASSSAPLAGEGDTQYF,TGTGCCAGCAGCTCCGCCCCCCTAGCGGGAGAAGGAGATACGCAGTATTTT
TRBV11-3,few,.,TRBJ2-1,CASSPGTHWPYNEQFF,TGTGCCAGCAGCCCCGGGACACACTGGCCATACAATGAGCAGTTCTTC
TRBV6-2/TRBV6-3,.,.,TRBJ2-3,CASSRDNTQYF,TGTGCCAGCAGTAGAGATAATACGCAGTATTTT
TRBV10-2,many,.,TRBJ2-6,CASAKGQSGANVLTF,TGCGCCAGCGCCAAGGGACAATCTGGGGCCAACGTCCTGACTTTC
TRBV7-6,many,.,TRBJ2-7,CASSLARGPTYEQYF,TGTGCCAGCAGCTTAGCGAGGGGCCCTACCTACGAGCAGTACTTC
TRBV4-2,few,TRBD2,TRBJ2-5,CASSQDRGREGETQYF,TGTGCCAGCAGCCAAGATCGTGGGAGGGAGGGAGAGACCCAGTACTTC
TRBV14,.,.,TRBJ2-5,CASSYYEGGLETQYF,TGTGCCAGCAGCTACTACGAGGGGGGCCTTGAGACCCAGTACTTC
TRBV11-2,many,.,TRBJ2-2,CASSLVGGGTGELFF,TGTGCCAGCAGCTTAGTCGGAGGGGGCACCGGGGAGCTGTTTTTT
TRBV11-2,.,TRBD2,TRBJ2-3,CASSFPWGTSGTDTQYF,TGTGCCAGCAGCTTCCCTTGGGGGACTAGCGGAACAGATACGCAGTATTTT
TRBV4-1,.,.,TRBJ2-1,CASSQVDLISYNEQFF,TGCGCCAGCAGCCAAGTGGACCTAATATCGTACAATGAGCAGTTCTTC
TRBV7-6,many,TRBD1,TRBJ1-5,CASSPGQGLSNQPQHF,TGTGCCAGCAGCCCAGGACAGGGACTTAGCAATCAGCCCCAGCATTTT
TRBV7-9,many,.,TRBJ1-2,CASRGTDRYGYTF,TGTGCCAGCAGGGGAACCGACAGGTATGGCTACACCTTC
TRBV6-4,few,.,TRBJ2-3,CASSRTETQDTQYF,TGTGCCAGCAGTCGGACAGAGACACAGGATACGCAGTATTTT
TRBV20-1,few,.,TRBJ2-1,CSARSDSGSYNEQFF,TGCAGTGCTAGGTCGGACAGCGGTTCCTACAATGAGCAGTTCTTC
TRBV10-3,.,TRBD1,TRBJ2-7,CASGQGSYEQYF,TGTGCCAGCGGACAGGGCTCCTACGAGCAGTACTTC
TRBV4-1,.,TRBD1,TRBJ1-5,CASSPQGGPSNQPQHF,TGCGCCAGCAGCCCACAGGGGGGGCCTTCGAATCAGCCCCAGCATTTT
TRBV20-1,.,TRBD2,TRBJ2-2,CSARDGGGITGELFF,TGCAGTGCTAGAGATGGCGGGGGGATAACCGGGGAGCTGTTTTTT
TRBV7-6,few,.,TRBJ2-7,CASSSRGSENSYEQYF,TGTGCCAGCAGCTCCAGGGGTAGCGAGAACTCCTACGAGCAGTACTTC
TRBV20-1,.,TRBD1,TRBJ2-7,CSAETGTGDAEQYF,TGCAGTGCTGAAACCGGGACAGGGGACGCCGAGCAGTACTTC
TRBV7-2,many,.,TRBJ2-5,CASSLGVGGPYQETQYF,TGTGCCAGCAGCTTAGGGGTCGGGGGGCCGTACCAAGAGACCCAGTACTTC
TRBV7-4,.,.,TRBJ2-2,CASKTGTANTGELFF,TGTGCCAGCAAGACCGGGACTGCGAACACCGGGGAGCTGTTTTTT
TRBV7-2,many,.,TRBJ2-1,CASRWRGTPGYEQFF,TGTGCCAGCCGCTGGAGGGGGACACCAGGGTATGAGCAGTTCTTC
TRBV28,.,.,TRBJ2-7,CASSLANPDGYSYERYF,TGTGCCAGCAGTTTAGCTAACCCCGACGGTTACTCCTACGAGCGGTACTTC
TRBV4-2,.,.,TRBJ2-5,CASSPHERRDGGLRETQYF,TGTGCCAGCAGCCCCCACGAGCGCCGGGACGGAGGACTGAGAGAGACCCAGTACTTC
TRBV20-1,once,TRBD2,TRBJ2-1,CSARGPSGSYNEQFF,TGCAGTGCTAGAGGGCCTAGCGGCTCCTACAATGAGCAGTTCTTC
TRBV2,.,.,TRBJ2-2,CASSELGRAGELFF,TGTGCCAGCAGTGAATTGGGACGGGCCGGGGAGCTGTTTTTT
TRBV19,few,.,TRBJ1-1,CASTPGEGVNTEAFF,TGTGCCAGTACCCCGGGTGAGGGGGTGAACACTGAAGCTTTCTTT
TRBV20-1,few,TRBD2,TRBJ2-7,CSAIELADSYEQYF,TGCAGTGCTATTGAGCTAGCGGACTCCTACGAGCAGTACTTC
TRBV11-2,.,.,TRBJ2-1,CASSLRRGDEQFF,TGTGCCAGCAGCTTACGAAGGGGGGATGAGCAGTTCTTC
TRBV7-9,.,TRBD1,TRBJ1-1,CASSRKTGTEAFF,TGTGCCAGCAGCCGTAAGACAGGGACTGAAGCTTTCTTT
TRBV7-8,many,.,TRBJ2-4,CASSFIRWFGEAKNIQYF,TGTGCCAGCAGCTTTATACGATGGTTCGGGGAAGCCAAAAACATTCAGTACTTC
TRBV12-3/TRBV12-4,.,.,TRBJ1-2,CASSPDIGGYTF,TGTGCCAGCAGTCCGGACATCGGGGGCTACACCTTC
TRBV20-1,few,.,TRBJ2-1,CSAREPGTRLREQFF,TGCAGTGCTAGAGAGCCCGGGACTCGATTGCGAGAGCAGTTCTTC
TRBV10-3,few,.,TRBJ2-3,CAISAPAERTDTQYF,TGTGCCATCAGTGCCCCCGCCGAACGCACAGATACGCAGTATTTT
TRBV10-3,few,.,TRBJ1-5,CAISDGQTYSNQPQHF,TGTGCCATCAGTGACGGGCAGACGTATAGCAATCAGCCCCAGCATTTT
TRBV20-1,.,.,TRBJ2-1,CSARERPEGGNEQFF,TGCAGTGCTAGAGAGCGCCCCGAAGGGGGCAATGAGCAGTTCTTC